These 14 T cell receptor beta chains came from one sample sequenced in a study of cytomegalovirus exposure and HLA in healthy donors. The PCR had 60 Vbeta and 13 Jbeta primers. The table came from immunoSEQ multiplex PCR; TCRdb's copy has only in-frame clones and leaves some out. The sample has tens of thousands of clones. Source material: PBMCs. All receptors derive from a woman between 40 and 50 years old in good health and CMV-seropositive.

The V gene is TRBV4-1, the J gene TRBJ2-7, with 7 bases fitting TRBD1. The CDR3 totals 15 residues. The germline gives CDR1 MGHRA, CDR2 YSYEKL. The trim removed 1 base at V and 4 bases at J, leaving 7 bases unmatched. In nucleotides, the CDR3 is TGCGCCAGCAGCCAAGGGGGGCAGGGGGAATACGAGCAGTACTTC. Protein product: CASSQGGQGEYEQYF.

The V call is TRBV4-2, the J call TRBJ2-2; TRBD2 agrees at 11 bases. This CDR3 has 17 amino acids. The germline V gene has CDR1 LGHNA and CDR2 YNFKEQ. J lost 5 bases, V lost 0 bases, and 5 bases had no gene match. The CDR3 DNA sequence: TGTGCCAGCAGCCAAGATGGCCTAGCGGGAGGAACCGGGGAGCTGTTTTTT. Encoded protein: CASSQDGLAGGTGELFF.

This chain connects TRBV5-1 to TRBJ2-2; D is possibly TRBD2 (6 bases). The germline gives CDR1 SGHRS, CDR2 YFSETQ. The CDR3 consists of 16 residues. Trimming removed 0 bases at V and 0 bases at J, with 9 bases between. DNA of the CDR3: TGCGCCAGCAGCTTGGTGGGGGGATCGAACACCGGGGAGCTGTTTTTT. It translates to CASSLVGGSNTGELFF.

This rearrangement joins TRBV7-7 to TRBJ1-2; 7 bases align to TRBD1. Per germline, CDR1 SSHAT and CDR2 FNYEAQ (reference sequence). The CDR3 totals 13 residues. The J segment lost 8 bases and the V segment lost 5 bases, leaving 8 bases of the junction unmatched. The CDR3 spells CASSPLTGPGYTF. The CDR3 DNA reads as TGTGCCAGCAGCCCTCTGACAGGGCCCGGCTACACCTTC.

The chain recombines TRBV30 with TRBJ2-7; TRBD1 agrees at 7 bases. The CDR3 loop spans 13 amino acids. Looked up from germline, CDR1 is GTSNPN and CDR2 is SVGIG (reference sequence). V lost 5 bases and J lost 0; bases outside the gene matches: 4. For the CDR3, the DNA is TGTGCCTGGGCCGGGACAGACTCCTACGAGCAGTACTTC. This gives the protein CAWAGTDSYEQYF.

The genes are TRBV30 and TRBJ2-5; 8 bases agree with TRBD2. Germline lookup yields CDR1 GTSNPN and CDR2 SVGIG (reference sequence). CDR3 length: 13 amino acids. The V and J ends lost 4 bases and 3 bases, in that order; junction bases with no gene match: 4. CDR3 DNA sequence: TGTGCCTGGAATGGAGCGGGGGAAGAGACCCAGTACTTC. Protein: CAWNGAGEETQYF.

V usage is TRBV2 and J usage is TRBJ2-1; D is unclear. CDR3 length equals 12 residues. Germline-derived CDR1 and CDR2 are SNHLY and FYNNEI. V was shortened by 6 bases and J by 9 bases, with 12 bases between the two germline ends. The CDR3 here is CASRAQPSEQFF. The CDR3 DNA follows: TGTGCCAGCAGGGCTCAACCCAGTGAGCAGTTCTTC.

The chain carries TRBV28 and TRBJ2-2, with D tentatively TRBD1 (6 bases). This CDR3 comprises 16 residues. The V gene's germline CDR1 is MDHEN and CDR2 SYDVKM. V was cut by 3 bases and J by 4 bases, with 15 bases left in between. The CDR3 loop reads CASSFQGSRATGELFF. Written as DNA, the CDR3 is TGTGCCAGCAGTTTCCAGGGGTCGCGAGCCACCGGGGAGCTGTTTTTT.

The V and J genes are TRBV4-1 and TRBJ1-2, with D uncertain. CDR1 and CDR2 (germline): MGHRA, YSYEKL. V was clipped by 1 base and J by 3 bases, with 15 bases between them. The CDR3 is made up of 16 amino acids. The CDR3, as DNA: TGCGCCAGCAGCCAAGGGCCAACGGTGGCGGACTATGGCTACACCTTC. It specifies CASSQGPTVADYGYTF.

This chain uses TRBV30 with TRBJ2-3; the D gene is possibly TRBD2 (6 bases). The CDR3 has 14 amino acids. The germline gives CDR1 GTSNPN, CDR2 SVGIG (reference sequence). V was shortened by 0 bases and J by 3 bases, with 10 bases between the two germline ends. CDR3 sequence: CAWSVRSGTDTQYF. The CDR3 bases are TGTGCCTGGAGTGTCAGAAGCGGGACAGATACGCAGTATTTT.

The V and J genes are TRBV2 and TRBJ2-7; D is perhaps TRBD2 (7 bases). The CDR3 is 15 amino acids. Germline loops: CDR1 SNHLY, CDR2 FYNNEI. The ends were cut back, 3 bases at V and 3 bases at J, with 15 bases in the middle. CDR3 region: CASSDSRGGFYEQYF. In nucleotides, the CDR3 is TGTGCCAGCAGTGATTCGAGGGGGGGGTTCTACGAGCAGTACTTC.

J is TRBJ1-2 and V is TRBV6-5; TRBD1 matches at 10 bases. The CDR3 totals 14 residues. The germline V gene has CDR1 MNHEY and CDR2 SVGAGI. V gave up 5 bases and J gave up 7 bases; unmatched junction bases: 7. Here the CDR3 reads CASSLSTGGGGYTF. The CDR3 DNA reads TGTGCCAGCAGTCTATCGACAGGGGGCGGTGGCTACACCTTC.

V is TRBV7-9 and J is TRBJ2-5; D is uncertain. The CDR3 runs to 12 residues. CDR1 is SEHNR and CDR2 is FQNEAQ in the germline V gene (reference sequence). V was trimmed by 7 bases and J by 7 bases, leaving 13 bases between them. CDR3 nucleotides: TGTGCCAGCACCCTAGACTGGGTGACCCAGTACTTC. This sequence encodes CASTLDWVTQYF.

This clone ranks as large in terms of frequency. The gene calls are TRBV10-3 and TRBJ2-1, with D possibly matching TRBD1 (6 bases). V lost 3 bases and J lost 8, with 20 bases in between. Germline V gene sequence: CDR1 ENHRY, CDR2 SYGVKD. The CDR3 is 16 residues long. In DNA, the CDR3 is TGTGCCATCAGTGACCAACAGGGCAATCGGTTCCATGAGCAGTTCTTC. The encoded protein is CAISDQQGNRFHEQFF.